This TCR beta chain came from a study of control samples from healthy donors and cancer patients. Assay used: immunoSEQ multiplex PCR; TCRdb lists only in-frame clones, some missing. The table lists 160,000 or so clones, roughly 93% of them singletons. CDR3 length equals 14 residues. Germline values: CDR1 LNHDA, CDR2 SQIVND (reference sequence). V lost 4 bases and J 2 bases, leaving 8 bases between the germline ends. This clone was counted a single time. The sequence came from a man aged 50 to 59 in good health. The sequenced sample was blood. This chain connects TRBV19 to TRBJ2-2, with D hard to call. CDR3 in DNA: TGTGCCAGTAGTAAAACCTTCAACACCGGGGAGCTGTTTTTT. Protein product: CASSKTFNTGELFF.